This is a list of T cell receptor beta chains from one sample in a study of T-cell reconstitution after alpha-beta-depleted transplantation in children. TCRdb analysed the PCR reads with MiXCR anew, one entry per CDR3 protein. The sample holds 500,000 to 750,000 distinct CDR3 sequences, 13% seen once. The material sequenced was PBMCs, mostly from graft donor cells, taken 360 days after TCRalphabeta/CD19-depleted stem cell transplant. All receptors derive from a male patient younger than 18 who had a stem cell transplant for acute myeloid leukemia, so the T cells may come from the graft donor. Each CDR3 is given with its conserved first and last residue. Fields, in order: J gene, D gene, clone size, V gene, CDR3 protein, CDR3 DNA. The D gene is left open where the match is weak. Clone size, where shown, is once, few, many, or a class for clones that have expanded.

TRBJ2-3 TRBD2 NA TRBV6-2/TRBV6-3 CASSYKGTSGSSTDTQYF TGTGCCAGCAGTTATAAGGGGACTAGCGGGAGTTCGACAGATACGCAGTATTTT
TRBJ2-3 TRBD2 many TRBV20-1 CSASTGLAGASTQYF TGCAGTGCTAGCACAGGACTAGCGGGAGCCTCTACGCAGTATTTT
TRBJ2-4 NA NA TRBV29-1 CSVEDRGSQNIQYF TGCAGCGTTGAAGATCGGGGTAGCCAAAACATTCAGTACTTC
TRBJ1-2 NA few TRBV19 CASSITGTNYGYTF TGTGCCAGTAGTATAACAGGCACTAACTATGGCTACACCTTC
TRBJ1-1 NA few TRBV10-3 CAISVAGARNTEAFF TGTGCCATCAGTGTAGCGGGGGCTCGAAACACTGAAGCTTTCTTT
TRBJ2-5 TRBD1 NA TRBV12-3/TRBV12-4 CASSLLGGSETQYF TGTGCCAGCAGTTTGTTAGGGGGCTCGGAGACCCAGTACTTC
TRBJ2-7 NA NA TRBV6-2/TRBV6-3 CASSYSRGANEQYF TGTGCCAGCAGTTACAGCAGGGGCGCGAACGAGCAGTACTTC
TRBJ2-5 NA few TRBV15 CATRQGGETQYF TGTGCCACCCGACAGGGAGGAGAGACCCAGTACTTC
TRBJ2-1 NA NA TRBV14 CASSQGEGHSSYNEQFF TGTGCCAGCAGCCAAGGAGAGGGACACAGCTCCTACAATGAGCAGTTCTTC
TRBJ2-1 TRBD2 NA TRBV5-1 CASSVLDTLKREGEQFF TGCGCCAGCAGCGTCCTGGACACCCTCAAGCGGGAGGGTGAGCAGTTCTTC
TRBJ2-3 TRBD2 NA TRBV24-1 CAASDLPGLAESFTRTDTQYF TGTGCCGCCAGTGATTTGCCCGGACTAGCGGAGTCTTTCACACGCACAGATACGCAGTATTTT
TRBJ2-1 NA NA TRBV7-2 CASSLGQREQFF TGTGCCAGCAGCTTAGGACAGCGTGAGCAGTTCTTC
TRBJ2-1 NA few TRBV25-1 CASSELSGLYNEQFF TGTGCCAGCAGTGAACTTTCGGGATTATACAATGAGCAGTTCTTC
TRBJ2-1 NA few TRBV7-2 CASSSYESSYNEQFF TGTGCCAGCAGCTCATACGAAAGCTCCTACAATGAGCAGTTCTTC
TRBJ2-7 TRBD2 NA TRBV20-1 CSARFEAGATPYEQYF TGCAGTGCTAGATTTGAGGCGGGAGCCACCCCCTACGAGCAGTACTTC
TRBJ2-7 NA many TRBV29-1 CSVGSWGPSYEQYF TGCAGCGTTGGAAGTTGGGGGCCTTCCTACGAGCAGTACTTC
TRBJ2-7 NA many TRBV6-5 CASSRDSYEQYF TGTGCCAGCAGCCGCGACAGCTACGAGCAGTACTTC
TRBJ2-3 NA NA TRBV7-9 CASRAGLSTDTQYF TGTGCCAGCAGGGCGGGCTTGAGCACAGATACGCAGTATTTT
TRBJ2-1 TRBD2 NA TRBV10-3 CAISEASGRVVNEQFF TGTGCCATCAGTGAGGCTAGCGGGAGGGTGGTGAATGAGCAGTTCTTC
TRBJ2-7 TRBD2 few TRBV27 CASSRAILAGGIDEQYF TGTGCCAGCAGTCGCGCCATTCTAGCGGGAGGGATCGACGAGCAGTACTTC
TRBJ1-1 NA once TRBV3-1 CASSQDGGLVGTEAFF TGTGCCAGCAGCCAAGACGGGGGTCTCGTAGGAACTGAAGCTTTCTTT
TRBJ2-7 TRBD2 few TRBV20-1 CSASGTSGRASYEQYF TGCAGTGCTAGCGGGACTAGCGGGAGGGCCTCCTACGAGCAGTACTTC
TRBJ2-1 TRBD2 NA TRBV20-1 CSARDPSLAAYNEQFF TGCAGTGCTAGAGATCCCTCGCTAGCGGCCTACAATGAGCAGTTCTTC
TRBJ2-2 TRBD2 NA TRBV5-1 CASSLEVVGAGVPTGELFF TGCGCCAGCAGCTTGGAGGTCGTAGGGGCGGGAGTTCCCACCGGGGAGCTGTTTTTT
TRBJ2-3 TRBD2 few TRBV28 CASSPWARLAGGDWGDTQYF TGTGCCAGCAGCCCCTGGGCTAGGCTAGCGGGAGGCGATTGGGGAGATACGCAGTATTTT
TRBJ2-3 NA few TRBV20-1 CSASEADTQYF TGCAGTGCTAGTGAAGCAGATACGCAGTATTTT
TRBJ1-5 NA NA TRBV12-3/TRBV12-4 CASRAVTPNQPQHF TGTGCCAGCAGAGCCGTGACCCCCAATCAGCCCCAGCATTTT
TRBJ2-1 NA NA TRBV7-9 CASSPGQNYNEQFF TGTGCCAGCAGCCCCGGACAGAACTACAATGAGCAGTTCTTC
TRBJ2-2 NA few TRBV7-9 CASSHPTGTINTGELFF TGTGCCAGCAGCCATCCTACCGGGACCATAAACACCGGGGAGCTGTTTTTT
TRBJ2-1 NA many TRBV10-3 CAIISDTSLHSYNEQFF TGTGCCATCATTAGTGACACATCCTTGCACTCCTACAATGAGCAGTTCTTC
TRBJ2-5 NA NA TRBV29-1 CSPCTAQYF TGCAGCCCCTGCACGGCCCAGTACTTC
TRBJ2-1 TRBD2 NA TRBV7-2 CASSRTSGRGNNEQFF TGTGCCAGCAGCCGGACTAGCGGGAGAGGGAACAATGAGCAGTTCTTC
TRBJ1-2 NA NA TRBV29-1 CSVPLPQAKGIYGYTF TGCAGCGTTCCCTTACCACAGGCTAAGGGTATCTATGGCTACACCTTC
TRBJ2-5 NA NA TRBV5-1 CASSFPGPQETQYF TGCGCCAGCAGCTTCCCCGGGCCGCAAGAGACCCAGTACTTC
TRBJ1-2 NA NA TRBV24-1 CATSDTRQVNYGYTF TGTGCCACCAGTGACACGCGACAGGTGAACTATGGCTACACCTTC
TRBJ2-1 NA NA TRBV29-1 CSVRNLRGEQFF TGCAGCGTTCGAAATCTCCGGGGTGAGCAGTTCTTC
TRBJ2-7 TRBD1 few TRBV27 CASRRTGDSYEQYF TGTGCCAGCCGTAGGACAGGGGACTCCTACGAGCAGTACTTC
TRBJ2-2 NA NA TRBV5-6 CASSPRLVGELFF TGTGCCAGCAGCCCGAGACTAGTCGGGGAGCTGTTTTTT
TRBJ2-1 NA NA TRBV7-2 CASSSFPWNEQFF TGTGCCAGCAGCTCCTTCCCTTGGAATGAGCAGTTCTTC
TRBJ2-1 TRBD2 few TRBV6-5 CASRVPGLAGNNEQFF TGTGCCAGCAGGGTTCCGGGACTAGCGGGAAACAATGAGCAGTTCTTC
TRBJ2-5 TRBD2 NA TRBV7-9 CASSLESSGSGETQYF TGTGCCAGCAGCTTAGAGTCTAGCGGGAGTGGTGAGACCCAGTACTTC
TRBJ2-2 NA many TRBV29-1 CSVGERSNTGELFF TGCAGCGTTGGAGAGAGGTCGAACACCGGGGAGCTGTTTTTT
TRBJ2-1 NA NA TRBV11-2 CASSLLGEASQFF TGTGCCAGCAGCTTACTGGGGGAGGCCAGCCAGTTCTTC
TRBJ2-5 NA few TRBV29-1 CSVVESRETQYF TGCAGCGTTGTAGAGTCTAGGGAGACCCAGTACTTC
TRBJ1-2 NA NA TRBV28 CASSGRGLYGYTF TGTGCCAGCAGTGGTCGAGGGCTCTATGGCTACACCTTC
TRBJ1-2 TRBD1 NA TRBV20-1 CSAYGQVKDYGYTF TGCAGTGCTTACGGACAGGTCAAGGACTATGGCTACACCTTC
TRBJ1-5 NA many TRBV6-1 CASSPRWGQPQHF TGTGCCAGCAGTCCACGTTGGGGTCAGCCCCAGCATTTT
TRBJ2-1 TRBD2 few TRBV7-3 CASSSLLAGGDNEQFF TGTGCCAGCAGCTCCCTGCTAGCGGGAGGGGACAATGAGCAGTTCTTC
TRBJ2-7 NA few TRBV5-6 CASYPWEQYF TGTGCCAGCTATCCCTGGGAGCAGTACTTC
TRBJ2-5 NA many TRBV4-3 CASSQEFTATQETQYF TGCGCCAGCAGCCAAGAATTTACAGCAACCCAAGAGACCCAGTACTTC
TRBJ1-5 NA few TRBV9 CASSGGWGNQPQHF TGTGCCAGCAGCGGGGGGTGGGGGAATCAGCCCCAGCATTTT
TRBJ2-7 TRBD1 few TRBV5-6 CASSLQPTQGVYEQYF TGTGCCAGCAGCTTGCAACCCACGCAGGGGGTCTACGAGCAGTACTTC
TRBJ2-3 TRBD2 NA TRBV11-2 CASSLGPTASGSYVTDTQYF TGTGCCAGCAGCTTAGGACCGACGGCTAGCGGGAGCTATGTCACAGATACGCAGTATTTT
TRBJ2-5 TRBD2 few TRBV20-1 CSAILAGTETQYF TGCAGTGCGATTCTAGCGGGAACAGAGACCCAGTACTTC